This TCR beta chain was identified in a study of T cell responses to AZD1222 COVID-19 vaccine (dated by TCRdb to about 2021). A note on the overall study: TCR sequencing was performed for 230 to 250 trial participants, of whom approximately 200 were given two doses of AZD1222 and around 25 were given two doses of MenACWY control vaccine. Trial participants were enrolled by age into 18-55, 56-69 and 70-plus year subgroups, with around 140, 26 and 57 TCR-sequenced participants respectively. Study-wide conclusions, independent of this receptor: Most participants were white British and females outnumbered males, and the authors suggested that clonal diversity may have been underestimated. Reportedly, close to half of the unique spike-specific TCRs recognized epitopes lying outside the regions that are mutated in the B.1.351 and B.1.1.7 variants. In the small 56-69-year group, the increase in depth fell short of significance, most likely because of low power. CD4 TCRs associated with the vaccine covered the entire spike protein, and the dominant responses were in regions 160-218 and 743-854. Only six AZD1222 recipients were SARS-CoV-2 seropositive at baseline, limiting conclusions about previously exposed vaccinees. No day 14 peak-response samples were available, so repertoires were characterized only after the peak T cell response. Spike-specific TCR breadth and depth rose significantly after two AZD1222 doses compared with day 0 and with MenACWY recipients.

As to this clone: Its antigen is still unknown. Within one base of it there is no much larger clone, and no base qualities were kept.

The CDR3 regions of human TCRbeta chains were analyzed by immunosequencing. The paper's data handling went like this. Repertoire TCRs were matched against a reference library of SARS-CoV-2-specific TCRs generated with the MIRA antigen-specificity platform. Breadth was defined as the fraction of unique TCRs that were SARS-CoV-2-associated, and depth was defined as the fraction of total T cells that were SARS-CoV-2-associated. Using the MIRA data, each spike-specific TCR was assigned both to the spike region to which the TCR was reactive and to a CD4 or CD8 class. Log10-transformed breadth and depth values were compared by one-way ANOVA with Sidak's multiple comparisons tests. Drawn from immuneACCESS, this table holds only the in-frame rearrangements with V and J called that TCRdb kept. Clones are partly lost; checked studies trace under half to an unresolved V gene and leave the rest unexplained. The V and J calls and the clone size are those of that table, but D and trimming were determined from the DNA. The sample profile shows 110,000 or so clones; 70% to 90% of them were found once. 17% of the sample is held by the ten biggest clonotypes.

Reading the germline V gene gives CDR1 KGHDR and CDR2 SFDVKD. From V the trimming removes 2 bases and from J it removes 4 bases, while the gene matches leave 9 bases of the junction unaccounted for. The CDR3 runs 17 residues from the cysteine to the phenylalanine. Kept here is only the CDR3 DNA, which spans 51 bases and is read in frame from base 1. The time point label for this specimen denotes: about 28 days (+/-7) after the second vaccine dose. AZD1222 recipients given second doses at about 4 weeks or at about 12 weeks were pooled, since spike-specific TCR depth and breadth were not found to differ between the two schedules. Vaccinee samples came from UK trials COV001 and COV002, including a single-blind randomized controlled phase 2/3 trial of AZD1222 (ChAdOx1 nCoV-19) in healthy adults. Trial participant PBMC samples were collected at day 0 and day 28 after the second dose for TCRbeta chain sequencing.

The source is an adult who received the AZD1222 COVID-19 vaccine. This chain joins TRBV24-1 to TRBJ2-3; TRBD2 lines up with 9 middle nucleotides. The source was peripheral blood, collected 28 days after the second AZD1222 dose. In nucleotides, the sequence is TGTGCCACCAGTGATTCGTTGATAGCGGGGGCCCCAGATACGCAGTATTTT. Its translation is CATSDSLIAGAPDTQYF.